This TCR beta chain was sequenced for a study of blood T cell repertoires in COVID-19. About the study: The United States, Italy and Spain were the sources of the acute and convalescent COVID-19 samples. PBMCs, B-cell-depleted T cells, or T cells provided the cDNA or gDNA that made up the material.

In the original analysis: Amplification from reference gene primers served as the basis for estimated nucleated cell counts. Sequenced by immunoSEQ multiplex PCR; TCRdb stores in-frame clones only, minus some. V, J and clone size derive from that table, while D and trimming were established from the DNA sequence. The sample includes about 67,000 clones, around 87% seen only once; the top ten take approximately 8.3%. The V gene lost 9 bases and the J gene lost 7 bases, with 15 bases spanning the gap. Germline V gene data show CDR1 as MGHDK and CDR2 as SYGVNS. The CDR3 covers 13 residues. The sample comprised peripheral blood. The chain carries TRBV25-1 and TRBJ1-4, with D tentatively TRBD1 (6 bases). The sequence was collected from a man in his fifties with active COVID-19. This CDR3 reads CASTGTSTEKLFF. The CDR3 nucleotides read TGTGCCAGTACAGGGACCTCAACTGAAAAACTGTTTTTT. Full variable domain (missing parts from reference TRBV25-1 and TRBJ1-4): EADIYQTPRYLVIGTGKKITLECSQTMGHDKMYWYQQDPGMELHLIHYSYGVNSTEKGDLSSESTVSRIRTEHFPLTLESARPSHTSQYLCASTGTSTEKLFFGSGTQLSVL.